The 15 T cell receptor beta chains below come from one sample, sequenced in a study of cytotoxic CD8 clonotypes in ibrutinib-treated CLL (dated by TCRdb to the early 2020s). Libraries were made using the immunoSEQ multiplex PCR assay. Entries here come from immuneACCESS through TCRdb and include only in-frame sequences with V and J called. Some clones fail to appear in such tables; in the studies checked, an unresolved V gene covers under half of the shortfall, and the cause of the remainder is unknown. The sample profile shows about 160,000 clones; roughly 80% of them were found once. The top ten constitute roughly 2% of the sample. Explained via the paper, the time point label denotes: eleven to twelve months on ibrutinib. The source was PBMCs, collected after 12 months of ibrutinib treatment. The receptors stem from a human donor with chronic lymphocytic leukemia.

This rearrangement joins TRBV15 to TRBJ2-3, with D uncertain. The CDR3 is made up of 16 amino acids. V shed 1 base and J shed 2 bases, with 13 bases lying between them. Per germline, CDR1 LNHNV and CDR2 YYDKDF (reference sequence). The CDR3 DNA reads TGTGCCACCAGCAGAGGGCAAACTGTTTACACAGATACGCAGTATTTT. As protein: CATSRGQTVYTDTQYF.

The rearrangement links TRBV2 to TRBJ2-1; D gene uncertain. The CDR3 runs to 13 residues. CDR1 and CDR2 (germline): SNHLY, FYNNEI. V lost 2 bases to trimming and J lost 4 bases, with 6 bases between them. CDR3 nucleotide sequence: TGTGCCAGCAGTGAAAATCCTTACAATGAGCAGTTCTTC. Its translation: CASSENPYNEQFF.

V is TRBV7-2 and J is TRBJ2-2; 9 bases agree with TRBD2. Germline assignment: CDR1 SGHTA and CDR2 FQGNSA. Unmatched junction bases numbered 6, after V lost 3 bases and J lost 7 bases. The length of the CDR3 is 15 residues. CDR3 nucleotide sequence: TGTGCCAGCAGCTTTAGCGGGAGCCAGAGCGGGGAGCTGTTTTTT. It encodes CASSFSGSQSGELFF.

This chain connects TRBV18 to TRBJ2-3; tentatively, D is TRBD2 (5 bases). Germline-derived CDR1 and CDR2 are KGHSH and LQKENI. The CDR3 runs 16 residues. With 0 bases removed from V and 6 bases from J, the gap between germline ends came to 16 bases. Written as DNA, the CDR3 is TGTGCCAGCTCACCACCGGTGGGAGCCCGGTCGGATACGCAGTATTTT. It translates to CASSPPVGARSDTQYF.

This rearrangement joins TRBV6-6 to TRBJ1-2; the D is unclear. The ends were cut back, 0 bases at V and 8 bases at J, with 10 bases in the middle. The CDR3 has 13 residues. Germline V gene lookup returns CDR1 MNHNY and CDR2 SVGAGI (reference sequence). The CDR3 here is CASSYSSREGYTF. CDR3 nucleotide sequence: TGTGCCAGCAGTTACTCTAGTCGCGAAGGCTACACCTTC.

V and J are TRBV18 and TRBJ2-7, with TRBD2 matching over 7 bases. The CDR3 spans 15 residues. J lost 4 bases, V lost 0 bases, and 6 bases had no gene match. The V gene's germline CDR1 is KGHSH and CDR2 LQKENI. Here the CDR3 reads CASSPPLAGEYEQYF. The DNA for the CDR3 is TGTGCCAGCTCACCACCCTTGGCGGGAGAGTACGAGCAGTACTTC.

The chain employs TRBV12-5 and TRBJ2-3; 10 bases match TRBD2. The V segment lost 5 bases and the J segment 3 bases; nucleotides outside the gene matches: 2. This CDR3 contains 14 residues. Germline CDR1 is LGHNT and CDR2 is FRNRAP. The CDR3 is CASGTSGITDTQYF. The DNA of the CDR3 is TGTGCTAGTGGTACTAGCGGGATAACAGATACGCAGTATTTT.

The V gene is TRBV4-3, the J gene TRBJ1-1; D might be TRBD1 (6 bases). The CDR3 is 16 residues long. Per the germline V gene, CDR1 is LGHNA and CDR2 is YSLEER. V lost 0 bases, J lost 0 bases, and 11 bases lay in between. This CDR3 is CASSQDFSGVNTEAFF. CDR3 nucleotide sequence: TGCGCCAGCAGCCAAGATTTTTCAGGGGTGAACACTGAAGCTTTCTTT.

DNA for the CDR3: TGTGCCAGCAGTTTAAAGGCGGGACCTCTCGGTGAAAAACTGTTTTTT. It specifies CASSLKAGPLGEKLFF. J is TRBJ1-4 and V is TRBV27, with a tentative D call TRBD1 (5 bases). CDR1 and CDR2 (germline): MNHEY, SMNVEV (reference sequence). The CDR3 totals 16 residues. V was shortened by 2 bases and J by 7 bases, with 17 bases between the two germline ends.

This clone appeared once. The J gene is TRBJ1-2, the V gene TRBV28; tentative D call: TRBD1 (5 bases). Germline CDR1 and CDR2: MDHEN and SYDVKM. V lost 2 bases to trimming and J lost 2 bases, with 21 bases between them. The CDR3 runs 18 residues. CDR3 coding DNA: TGTGCCAGCAGTTTAGATGCGGGGGGAGCTCGATCCAACTATGGCTACACCTTC. Residues: CASSLDAGGARSNYGYTF.

The V call is TRBV13, the J call TRBJ1-1, with 7 nucleotides matching TRBD1. Germline V gene sequence: CDR1 PRHDT, CDR2 FYEKMQ (reference sequence). This CDR3 region has 16 residues. After removal of 5 bases from V and 0 bases from J, the junction contained 9 bases not matched to a gene. DNA for the CDR3: TGTGCCAGCAGCCTAACCCGGACAGGAGTGAACACTGAAGCTTTCTTT. Residues: CASSLTRTGVNTEAFF.

This clone was seen a handful of times. The chain joins TRBV4-1 to TRBJ2-1, with TRBD2 matching over 10 bases. Germline V gene sequence: CDR1 MGHRA, CDR2 YSYEKL. V was pared by 2 bases and J by 0 bases, with 4 bases of the junction left unmatched. The CDR3 sequence is 17 residues long. CDR3 in amino acids: CASSQKPSGSSYNEQFF. The CDR3 DNA sequence: TGCGCCAGCAGCCAAAAGCCTAGCGGGAGCTCCTACAATGAGCAGTTCTTC.

The chain has TRBV7-3 and TRBJ2-7, with D possibly matching TRBD2 (5 bases). V was cut by 7 bases and J by 7 bases, with 14 bases left in between. CDR1 and CDR2 (germline): SGHTA, FQGTGA. The CDR3 length is 12 residues. CDR3 amino acids: CASTQERREQYF. The CDR3 coding sequence is TGTGCCAGCACCCAAGAAAGGAGGGAGCAGTACTTC.

CDR3 residues: CASSLGTEAFF. The CDR3 DNA reads as TGTGCCAGCAGCTTAGGCACTGAAGCTTTCTTT. The V call is TRBV7-9, the J call TRBJ1-1, with D hard to call. From germline, CDR1 is SEHNR and CDR2 FQNEAQ (reference sequence). V gave up 1 base and J gave up 4 bases, with 1 base separating them. The CDR3 consists of 11 residues. Full variable domain (rest looked up from reference TRBV7-9 and TRBJ1-1): DTGVSQNPRHKITKRGQNVTFRCDPISEHNRLYWYRQTLGQGPEFLTYFQNEAQLEKSRLLSDRFSAERPKGSFSTLEIQRTEQGDSAMYLCASSLGTEAFFGQGTRLTVV.

The chain couples TRBV19 to TRBJ1-6; D ambiguous. Trimming took 1 base from V and 9 from J, leaving 7 bases between them. In germline, CDR1 is LNHDA, CDR2 SQIVND (reference sequence). The CDR3 totals 13 residues. This CDR3 is CASSIGIFSPLHF. CDR3 coding DNA: TGTGCCAGTAGTATAGGCATTTTTTCACCCCTCCACTTT.